This TCR beta chain derives from a study of shared clonotypes between healthy human individuals. This was a deep-level run. Assay used: immunoSEQ multiplex PCR; TCRdb lists only in-frame clones, some missing. The data hold 1,400,000 or so clones, with approximately 98.5% observed a single time. V was trimmed by 1 base and J by 5 bases, leaving 9 bases between them. The length of the CDR3 is 13 residues. Germline loops: CDR1 SQVTM, CDR2 ANQGSEA. The TCR comes from a man aged 25-45 years in good health. The rearrangement uses TRBV29-1 and TRBJ1-5; weak D call: TRBD1 (5 bases). Sequencing input: naive CD4+ T cells sorted from blood. The subset: CD45RA+ positively selected. CDR3 in amino acids: CSVEVSGDQPQHF. The CDR3 nucleotides are TGCAGCGTTGAAGTATCGGGGGATCAGCCCCAGCATTTT.